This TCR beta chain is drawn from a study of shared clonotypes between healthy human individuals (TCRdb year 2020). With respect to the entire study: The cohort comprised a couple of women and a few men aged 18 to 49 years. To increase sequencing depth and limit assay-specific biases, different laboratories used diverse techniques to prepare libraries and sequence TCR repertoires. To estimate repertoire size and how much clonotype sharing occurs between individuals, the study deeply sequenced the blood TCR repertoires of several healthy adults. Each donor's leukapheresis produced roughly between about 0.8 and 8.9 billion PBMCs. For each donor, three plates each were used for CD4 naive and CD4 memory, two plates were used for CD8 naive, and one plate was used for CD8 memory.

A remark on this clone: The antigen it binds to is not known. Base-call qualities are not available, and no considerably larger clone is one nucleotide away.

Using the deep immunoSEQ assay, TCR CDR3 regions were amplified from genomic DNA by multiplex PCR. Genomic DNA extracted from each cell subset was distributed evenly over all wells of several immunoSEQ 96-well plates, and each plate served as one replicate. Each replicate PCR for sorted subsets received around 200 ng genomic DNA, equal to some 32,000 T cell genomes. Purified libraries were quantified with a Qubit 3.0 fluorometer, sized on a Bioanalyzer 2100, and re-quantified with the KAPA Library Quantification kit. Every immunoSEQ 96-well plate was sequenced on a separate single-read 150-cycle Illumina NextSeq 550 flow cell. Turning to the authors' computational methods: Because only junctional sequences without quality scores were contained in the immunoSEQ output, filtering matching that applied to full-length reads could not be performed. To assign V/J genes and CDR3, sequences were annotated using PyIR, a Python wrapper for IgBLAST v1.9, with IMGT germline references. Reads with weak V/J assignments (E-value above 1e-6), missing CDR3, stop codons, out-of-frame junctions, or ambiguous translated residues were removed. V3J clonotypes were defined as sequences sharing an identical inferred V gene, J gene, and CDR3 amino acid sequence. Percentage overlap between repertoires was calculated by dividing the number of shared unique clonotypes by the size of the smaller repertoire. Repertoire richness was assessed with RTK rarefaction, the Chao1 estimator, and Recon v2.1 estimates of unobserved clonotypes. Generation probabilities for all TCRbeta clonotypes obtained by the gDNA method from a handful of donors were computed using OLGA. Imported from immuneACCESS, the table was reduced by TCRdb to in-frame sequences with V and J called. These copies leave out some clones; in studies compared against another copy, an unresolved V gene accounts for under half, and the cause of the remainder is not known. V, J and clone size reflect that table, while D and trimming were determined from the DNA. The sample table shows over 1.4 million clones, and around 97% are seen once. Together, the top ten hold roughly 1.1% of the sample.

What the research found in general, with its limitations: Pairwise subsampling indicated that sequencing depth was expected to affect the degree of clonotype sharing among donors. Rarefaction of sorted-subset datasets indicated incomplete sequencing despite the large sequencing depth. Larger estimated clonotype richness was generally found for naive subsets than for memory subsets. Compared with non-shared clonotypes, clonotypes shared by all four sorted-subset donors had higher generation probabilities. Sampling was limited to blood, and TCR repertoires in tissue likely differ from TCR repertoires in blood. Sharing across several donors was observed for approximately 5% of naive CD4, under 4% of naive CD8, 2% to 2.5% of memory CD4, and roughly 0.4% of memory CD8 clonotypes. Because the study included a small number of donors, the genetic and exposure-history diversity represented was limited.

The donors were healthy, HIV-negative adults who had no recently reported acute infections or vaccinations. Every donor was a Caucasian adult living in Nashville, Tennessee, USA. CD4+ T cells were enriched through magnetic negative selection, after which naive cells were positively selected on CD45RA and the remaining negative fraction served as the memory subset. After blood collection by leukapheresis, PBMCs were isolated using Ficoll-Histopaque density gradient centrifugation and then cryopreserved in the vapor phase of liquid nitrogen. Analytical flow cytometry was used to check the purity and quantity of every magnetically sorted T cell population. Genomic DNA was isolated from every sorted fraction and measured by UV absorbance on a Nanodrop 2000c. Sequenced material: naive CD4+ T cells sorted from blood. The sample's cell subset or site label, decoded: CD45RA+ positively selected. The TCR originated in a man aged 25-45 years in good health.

The DNA is TGTGCCAGCAGTGAAGCCGGGACAGGGTTCAGCGGGGAGACCCAGTACTTC. Protein translation: CASSEAGTGFSGETQYF. Recombination connected TRBV2 to TRBJ2-5; 9 central nucleotides agree with TRBD1. From the germline V gene, CDR1 is SNHLY and CDR2 is FYNNEI. The cysteine opens and the phenylalanine closes a CDR3 of 17 amino acids. This entry keeps only the CDR3 DNA: 51 bases, framed from base 1. Trimming removed 0 bases from V and 5 bases from J; the gene matches leave 10 bases unexplained.